The rows below give T cell receptor beta chains drawn from one sample of a study of blood T cell repertoires in COVID-19. The repertoire was sequenced with immunoSEQ multiplex PCR; TCRdb's copy has only in-frame clones and lacks some. This table holds 270,000 or so clones, about 80% found once. The sample comprised peripheral blood. The receptors were gathered from a human donor in a cohort sampled during active COVID-19. CDR3s include the opening cysteine and the closing phenylalanine or tryptophan. A D gene is named only where the DNA matches it firmly. Size is stated for part of the rows, as once, few or many counts, or as a class when the clone is expanded.

TRBJ2-3 TRBV28 NA NA 15 TGTGCCAGCAGTTTAGCAGGGTTTGTTACAGATACGCAGTATTTT CASSLAGFVTDTQYF
TRBJ1-5 TRBV7-9 NA TRBD1 17 TGTGCCAGCAGCCTACACCTGGGACAGGGAAGCAATCAGCCCCAGCATTTT CASSLHLGQGSNQPQHF
TRBJ1-1 TRBV27 NA NA 15 TGTGCCAGCAGTTTTTTCATGGAGGGGTTGACTGAAGCTTTCTTT CASSFFMEGLTEAFF
TRBJ1-4 TRBV19 NA NA 16 TGTGCCAGTAGTATAGATCGGGTCACTTCGAATGAAAAACTGTTTTTT CASSIDRVTSNEKLFF
TRBJ2-1 TRBV29-1 NA TRBD2 17 TGCAGCGTCCCAGCGGGGGGTCTATCGAGCTCCTACAATGAGCAGTTCTTC CSVPAGGLSSSYNEQFF
TRBJ2-1 TRBV28 NA TRBD1 15 TGTGCCAGCAGTCAACCGGGACAGCGTTACAATGAGCAGTTCTTC CASSQPGQRYNEQFF
TRBJ2-1 TRBV4-1 NA NA 13 TGCGCCAGCAGCCAGGGACAATACAATGAGCAGTTCTTC CASSQGQYNEQFF
TRBJ2-3 TRBV5-1 NA TRBD1 15 TGCGCCAGCAGCTCGACCAAACAGGGGGGAGATACGCAGTATTTT CASSSTKQGGDTQYF
TRBJ1-6 TRBV25-1 few NA 15 TGTGCCAGCAGTGAAAGGTGGCAGCGAAATTCACCCCTCCACTTT CASSERWQRNSPLHF
TRBJ2-5 TRBV5-1 NA TRBD2 15 TGCGCCAGCAGCGGCGGGAGCATCGCTCAAGAGACCCAGTACTTC CASSGGSIAQETQYF
TRBJ2-6 TRBV28 NA NA 14 TGTGCCAGCAATACCAGATCTGGGGCCAACGTCCTGACTTTC CASNTRSGANVLTF
TRBJ2-2 TRBV6-4 NA TRBD2 16 TGTGCCAGCAGTGAATTTAGCGGGGGGAACACCGGGGAGCTGTTTTTT CASSEFSGGNTGELFF
TRBJ2-1 TRBV29-1 NA TRBD2 13 TGCAGCGTTGTAAAGCGGGGACCCAATGAGCAGTTCTTC CSVVKRGPNEQFF
TRBJ2-1 TRBV5-1 NA NA 13 TGCGCCAGCAGCCCGGGGAATTACAATGAGCAGTTCTTC CASSPGNYNEQFF
TRBJ2-1 TRBV27 NA NA 17 TGTGCCAGCAGTTTAGCCCTTCAGGACAGACAGTACAATGAGCAGTTCTTC CASSLALQDRQYNEQFF
TRBJ2-5 TRBV6-2/TRBV6-3 once NA 15 TGTGCCAGCAGCTCGGACACTCAAGTTGACGAGACCCAGTACTTC CASSSDTQVDETQYF
TRBJ1-1 TRBV9 NA NA 14 TGTGCCAGCAGCGTAAGTAACATGAACACTGAAGCTTTCTTT CASSVSNMNTEAFF
TRBJ2-1 TRBV18 NA NA 13 TGTGCCAGCTCACCGACAGTATACAATGAGCAGTTCTTC CASSPTVYNEQFF
TRBJ1-2 TRBV7-8 many TRBD1 13 TGTGCCAGCAGCGTTGGGACAGGAGATGGGGGAACCTTC CASSVGTGDGGTF
TRBJ1-1 TRBV7-9 NA NA 14 TGTGCCAGCAGCTTAGTGGGGACTATCACTGAAGCTTTCTTT CASSLVGTITEAFF
TRBJ2-3 TRBV7-6 NA NA 16 TGTGCCAGCAGCTTAGGACCGAGCGTTAGCACAGATACGCAGTATTTT CASSLGPSVSTDTQYF
TRBJ2-3 TRBV6-1 NA NA 14 TGTGCCAGCAGTGAAGCCGTCGTCACAGATACGCAGTATTTT CASSEAVVTDTQYF
TRBJ2-3 TRBV4-2 NA TRBD2 16 TGTGCCAGCAGCCAACCCGAAGCCAGCGGGGGAGATACGCAGTATTTT CASSQPEASGGDTQYF
TRBJ1-4 TRBV6-5 NA TRBD1 14 TGTGCCAGCAGTAGGGACAGGGCTAATGAAAAATTGTTTTTT CASSRDRANEKLFF
TRBJ2-4 TRBV5-1 NA NA 14 TGCGCCAGCAGCCTCGGGGATCCCCGAAACATTCAGTACTTC CASSLGDPRNIQYF
TRBJ1-2 TRBV4-3 NA NA 14 TGCGCCAGCAGCCACGACAGTGGAATCTATGGCTACACCTTC CASSHDSGIYGYTF
TRBJ2-1 TRBV19 few TRBD2 16 TGTGCCAGTAGCCAGGGAGGGACTAGGCTCTACAATGAGCAGTTCTTC CASSQGGTRLYNEQFF
TRBJ2-3 TRBV5-6 few NA 14 TGTGCCAGCAGCTTCAACCTAGGCACAGATACGCAGTATTTT CASSFNLGTDTQYF
TRBJ1-2 TRBV15 NA NA 15 TGTGCCACCAGCAGAGTAGGGGTCTTGAACTATGGCTACACCTTC CATSRVGVLNYGYTF
TRBJ1-2 TRBV28 NA TRBD1 13 TGTGCCAGCAGCCACACCCCCTCCGGGACAGGGTTCTTC CASSHTPSGTGFF
TRBJ2-3 TRBV28 NA TRBD2 16 TGTGCCAGCAGTTGGTCGCGGGGGGGCTCACGAAATACGCAGTATTTT CASSWSRGGSRNTQYF
TRBJ2-2 TRBV29-1 NA NA 15 TGCAGCGTTGAAGATGGGAGAGGGAGGACCGGGGAGCTGTTTTTT CSVEDGRGRTGELFF
TRBJ2-7 TRBV2 NA TRBD2 14 TGTGCCAGCAGTCCAGCGGGAGGAGGCTACGAGCAGTACTTC CASSPAGGGYEQYF
TRBJ2-5 TRBV6-4 NA NA 13 TGTGCCAGCAGTGACGTAGCCGAGGGGACCCAGTACTTC CASSDVAEGTQYF
TRBJ1-4 TRBV11-2 NA NA 15 TGTGCCAGCAGCTTGGGTTCAGGAATGGGCGAAAAACTGTTTTTT CASSLGSGMGEKLFF
TRBJ2-3 TRBV7-2 few TRBD1 15 TGTGCCAGCAGCTTAGACAGGGGGCGCGGAGATACGCAGTATTTT CASSLDRGRGDTQYF
TRBJ1-1 TRBV6-5 NA NA 16 TGTGCCAGCAGTTACCGAACGGGACACCAGAGAACTGAAGCTTTCTTT CASSYRTGHQRTEAFF
TRBJ1-1 TRBV19 NA NA 13 TGTGCCAGTAGAAGAGTACAGGGCGCTGAAGCTTTCTTT CASRRVQGAEAFF
TRBJ2-7 TRBV6-5 NA NA 13 TGTGCCAGCAGTTGGGAACTAGCCTACGAGCAGTACTTC CASSWELAYEQYF
TRBJ2-7 TRBV9 once TRBD2 14 TGTGCCAGCAGCTACGGCGGGGGGGACTTCGAGCAGTACTTC CASSYGGGDFEQYF
TRBJ2-5 TRBV18 once TRBD2 16 TGTGCCAGCACCCCTCGGACTAGCGGGTACCAAGAGACCCAGTACTTC CASTPRTSGYQETQYF
TRBJ1-6 TRBV11-2 few TRBD1 14 TGTGCCAGCAGCTTAGGGACAGGGGGTTCACCCCTCCACTTT CASSLGTGGSPLHF
TRBJ2-7 TRBV4-1 NA NA 16 TGCGCCAGCAGCCAAGACCCAGACTCAAGCTCCTACGAGCAGTACTTC CASSQDPDSSSYEQYF